These T cell receptor beta chains were read from a single sample in a study of cytomegalovirus exposure and HLA in healthy donors. The table came from immunoSEQ multiplex PCR; TCRdb's copy has only in-frame clones and leaves some out. The sample has 70,000 to 75,000 clones; roughly 93% are singletons. Sequencing used PBMCs. The receptors derive from a woman between 18 and 29 years old in good health and CMV-seropositive. The CDR3 runs from the conserved cysteine through the conserved F or W. The D gene is left open where the match is weak. Not all rows give a size; the values are once, few, many and, for expanded clones, a class.

NA	TRBV2	TRBJ2-5	NA	TGTGCCAGCAGTATAAAAGAGACCCAGTACTTC	CASSIKETQYF
NA	TRBV7-3	TRBJ2-3	NA	TGTGCCAGCAGCTCCCAGGGGCTAGTAGCAGATACGCAGTATTTT	CASSSQGLVADTQYF
NA	TRBV5-1	TRBJ1-2	NA	TGCGCCAGCAGCTTGAGTAGGGGCGATGATGGCTACACCTTC	CASSLSRGDDGYTF
once	TRBV4-1	TRBJ2-3	TRBD2	TGCGCCAGCAGCCAAGATCTAGAGCGGGGGGGAGCAGATACGCAGTATTTT	CASSQDLERGGADTQYF
NA	TRBV9	TRBJ2-1	NA	TGTGCCAGCAGCGTAGCTAGCGGAGGGGGAAGGAGCTCCTACAATGAGCAGTTCTTC	CASSVASGGGRSSYNEQFF
NA	TRBV6-1	TRBJ1-5	TRBD1	TGTGCCAGCAAATGGACAGGGAAATACAATCAGCCCCAGCATTTT	CASKWTGKYNQPQHF
NA	TRBV27	TRBJ2-7	TRBD2	TGTGCCAGCAGCTGGGGGACTAGCTCCTACTTGGGGCAGTACTTC	CASSWGTSSYLGQYF
NA	TRBV5-1	TRBJ1-1	NA	TGCGCCAGCAGCTTGGCACAGGGGAACACTGAAGCTTTCTTT	CASSLAQGNTEAFF
NA	TRBV27	TRBJ1-4	NA	TGTGCCAGCACGTTGACGAGGGGAGGAAAACTGTTTTTT	CASTLTRGGKLFF
NA	TRBV19	TRBJ2-3	TRBD1	TGTGCCAGTTCGACTCTCACAGGGGCCACAGATACGCAGTATTTT	CASSTLTGATDTQYF
NA	TRBV9	TRBJ2-5	NA	TGTGCCAGCGGGGGGGCAAAGGTTGAGGAGACCCAGTACTTC	CASGGAKVEETQYF
NA	TRBV4-1	TRBJ2-5	TRBD2	TGCGCCAGCAGCTATCGACTAGCAGAGACCCAGTACTTC	CASSYRLAETQYF
NA	TRBV7-7	TRBJ2-5	TRBD1	TGTGCTAGCAGCTTTGCGGGACAGGGGGCGGAGACCCAGTACTTC	CASSFAGQGAETQYF
NA	TRBV10-1	TRBJ2-5	TRBD2	TGCGCCAGCAGTGAGTTCTCGCCTAGCGGTCAAGAGACCCAGTACTTC	CASSEFSPSGQETQYF
NA	TRBV28	TRBJ1-5	NA	TGTGCCAGCAGCCCGAAGTGGAGGAACAGCTTCAAGATTACGCCCCAGCATTTT	CASSPKWRNSFKITPQHF
NA	TRBV13	TRBJ2-5	TRBD1	TGTGCCAGCAGCCCAAGACAGGGGGTTATGGGGGAGACCCAGTACTTC	CASSPRQGVMGETQYF
once	TRBV27	TRBJ1-1	NA	TGTGCCAGCAGAATTACAGGGAACACTGAAGCTTTCTTT	CASRITGNTEAFF
NA	TRBV6-5	TRBJ2-5	NA	TGTGCCAGCAGTTACCAAGGGAGAGAGACCCAGTACTTC	CASSYQGRETQYF
NA	TRBV5-1	TRBJ1-2	NA	TGCGCCAGCGGACTGGACAGCTACTATGGCTACACCTTC	CASGLDSYYGYTF
NA	TRBV28	TRBJ2-7	TRBD1	TGTGCCAGCAGTCTGAATATGGGGGACAGGGGGTCGTACGAGCAGTACTTC	CASSLNMGDRGSYEQYF
once	TRBV13	TRBJ2-3	NA	TGTGCCAGCAGCCCCCAGAGGGGGATTGGAGATACGCAGTATTTT	CASSPQRGIGDTQYF
NA	TRBV19	TRBJ2-2	NA	TGTGCCAGTAGTATAGTAGGAGGGACAGACACCGGGGAGCTGTTTTTT	CASSIVGGTDTGELFF
NA	TRBV9	TRBJ2-7	TRBD2	TGTGCCAGCAGCCCCAAACTAGCGGGAACCTACGAGCAGTACTTC	CASSPKLAGTYEQYF
NA	TRBV10-3	TRBJ1-5	TRBD1	TGTGCCATCAGTGTAACAGGGGATGGCAATCAGCCCCAGCATTTT	CAISVTGDGNQPQHF
NA	TRBV4-1	TRBJ2-5	NA	TGCGCCAGCAGCCAAGTCGTCGTCGAGACCCAGTACTTC	CASSQVVVETQYF
NA	TRBV7-6	TRBJ1-6	NA	TGTGCCAGCAGCCGAGATGGCCCGGAGGGTCCCCTCCACTTT	CASSRDGPEGPLHF
NA	TRBV19	TRBJ2-3	TRBD2	TGTGCCAGTAGTATCGGACTAGCGGGAAAGACAGATACGCAGTATTTT	CASSIGLAGKTDTQYF
once	TRBV5-5	TRBJ2-7	TRBD1	TGTGCCAGCAGCTTTCTGAACAGGGGGAACGAGCAGTACTTC	CASSFLNRGNEQYF